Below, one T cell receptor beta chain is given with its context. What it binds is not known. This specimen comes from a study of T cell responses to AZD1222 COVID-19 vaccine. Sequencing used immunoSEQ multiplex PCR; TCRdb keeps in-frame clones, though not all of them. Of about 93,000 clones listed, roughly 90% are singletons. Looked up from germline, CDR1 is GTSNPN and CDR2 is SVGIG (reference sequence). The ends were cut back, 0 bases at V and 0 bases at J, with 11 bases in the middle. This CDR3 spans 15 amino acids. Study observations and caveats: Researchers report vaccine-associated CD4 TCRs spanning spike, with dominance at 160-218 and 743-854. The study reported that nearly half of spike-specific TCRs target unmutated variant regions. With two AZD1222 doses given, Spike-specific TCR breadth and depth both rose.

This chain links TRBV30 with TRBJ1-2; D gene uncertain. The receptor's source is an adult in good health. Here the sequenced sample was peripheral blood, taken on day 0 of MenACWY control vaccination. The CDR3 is CAWSVGGRTNYGYTF. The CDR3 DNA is TGTGCCTGGAGTGTGGGAGGCAGGACTAACTATGGCTACACCTTC.